This T cell receptor beta chain emerged from a study of human thymus T cells. Broader study findings: It looked as if thymic and blood repertoires used V and J genes in a biased way.

The CDR3 contains 12 residues. Trimming removed 2 bases from V and 8 bases from J, with 10 bases in between. The germline V gene encodes CDR1 SGHDT and CDR2 YYEEEE. Half of the eight donors gave about 0.5-1 mL blood during surgery. A remark on this clone: Its antigen is unidentified.

Assay: immunoSEQ multiplex PCR; the TCRdb copy retains only in-frame clones and omits some. The profile shows 35,000 to 55,000 clones, about 93% of them singletons. The TCR sequence derives from a boy under two years old with a congenital heart defect but otherwise immunologically healthy. The sequenced material came from blood. The chain employs TRBV5-6 and TRBJ1-2; D remains ambiguous. CDR3 amino acids: CASSFSWTGYTF. CDR3 DNA sequence: TGTGCCAGCAGCTTTTCATGGACGGGCTACACCTTC. The full variable domain, its missing parts supplied by reference TRBV5-6 and TRBJ1-2, is DAGVTQSPTHLIKTRGQQVTLRCSPKSGHDTVSWYQQALGQGPQFIFQYYEEEERQRGNFPDRFSGHQFPNYSSELNVNALLLGDSALYLCASSFSWTGYTFGSGTRLTVV.